This is a list of T cell receptor beta chains from one sample in a study of T cell responses to AZD1222 COVID-19 vaccine. Here immunoSEQ multiplex PCR was the method, and the copy in TCRdb shows in-frame clones only, minus some. The sample lists approximately 65,000 clones, 80% seen once, with about 12% in the top ten. The source was peripheral blood, collected on day 0 of AZD1222 vaccination. The receptors originated from an adult in good health. Each CDR3 is given with its conserved first and last residue. Each record gives: V gene, J gene, D gene, clone size, CDR3 protein, CDR3 DNA. A D gene is named only where the DNA matches it firmly. Part of the rows lack a size; the others show once, few, many or a class for expanded clones.

V: TRBV28
J: TRBJ2-7
D: NA
size: once
CDR3: CASSFSRVSSYEQYF
DNA: TGTGCCAGCAGTTTCTCGCGGGTGTCCTCCTACGAGCAGTACTTC

V: TRBV7-8
J: TRBJ2-2
D: NA
size: NA
CDR3: CASKLPGGHGELFF
DNA: TGTGCCAGCAAACTTCCCGGGGGCCACGGGGAGCTGTTTTTT

V: TRBV6-5
J: TRBJ1-5
D: NA
size: NA
CDR3: CASRWGVGGNQPQHF
DNA: TGTGCCAGCAGGTGGGGGGTAGGGGGAAATCAGCCCCAGCATTTT

V: TRBV2
J: TRBJ1-1
D: NA
size: NA
CDR3: CASSLFGGDTEAFF
DNA: TGTGCCAGCTCGCTCTTTGGGGGAGACACTGAAGCTTTCTTT

V: TRBV2
J: TRBJ1-2
D: NA
size: NA
CDR3: CASTGDSIYGYTF
DNA: TGTGCCAGCACGGGCGACAGCATCTATGGCTACACCTTC

V: TRBV10-3
J: TRBJ2-5
D: NA
size: NA
CDR3: CAISVATGAPETQYF
DNA: TGTGCCATCAGTGTAGCTACGGGGGCACCAGAGACCCAGTACTTC

V: TRBV29-1
J: TRBJ2-3
D: TRBD1
size: NA
CDR3: CSALGGQGTDTQYF
DNA: TGCAGCGCCCTTGGGGGACAGGGCACCGATACGCAGTATTTT

V: TRBV4-1
J: TRBJ2-5
D: NA
size: NA
CDR3: CASSQDSQGWETQYF
DNA: TGCGCCAGCAGCCAAGATTCACAGGGATGGGAGACCCAGTACTTC

V: TRBV4-1
J: TRBJ1-3
D: TRBD1
size: NA
CDR3: CASSHITGGLNTIYF
DNA: TGCGCCAGCAGCCACATAACAGGGGGCCTAAACACCATATATTTT

V: TRBV20-1
J: TRBJ1-2
D: NA
size: once
CDR3: CSAFVGGYTF
DNA: TGCAGTGCCTTCGTGGGTGGCTACACCTTC

V: TRBV11-2
J: TRBJ2-3
D: NA
size: NA
CDR3: CASSTTGAGDTQYF
DNA: TGTGCCAGCAGCACCACAGGGGCGGGGGATACGCAGTATTTT

V: TRBV18
J: TRBJ1-5
D: NA
size: NA
CDR3: CASSPGLVSNQPQHF
DNA: TGTGCCAGCTCACCAGGACTGGTAAGCAATCAGCCCCAGCATTTT

V: TRBV25-1
J: TRBJ2-3
D: NA
size: NA
CDR3: CASSVRAVGTDTQYF
DNA: TGTGCCAGCAGTGTTAGGGCGGTCGGCACAGATACGCAGTATTTT

V: TRBV10-3
J: TRBJ2-5
D: NA
size: NA
CDR3: CAISESSSQETQYF
DNA: TGTGCCATCAGTGAGTCAAGTAGCCAAGAGACCCAGTACTTC

V: TRBV28
J: TRBJ1-4
D: NA
size: NA
CDR3: CASSGMEKLFF
DNA: TGTGCCAGCTCAGGGATGGAAAAACTGTTTTTT

V: TRBV12-3/TRBV12-4
J: TRBJ2-7
D: NA
size: NA
CDR3: CASALRATYEQYF
DNA: TGTGCCAGCGCTCTCAGGGCAACCTACGAGCAGTACTTC

V: TRBV7-2
J: TRBJ1-2
D: TRBD1
size: NA
CDR3: CASNPRTGANYGYTF
DNA: TGTGCCAGCAACCCAAGGACAGGCGCTAACTATGGCTACACCTTC

V: TRBV10-3
J: TRBJ1-6
D: NA
size: once
CDR3: CAISAQGGDPLHF
DNA: TGTGCCATCAGTGCCCAGGGAGGCGATCCCCTCCACTTT

V: TRBV7-9
J: TRBJ1-6
D: TRBD1
size: NA
CDR3: CASSLASVGDSNSPLHF
DNA: TGTGCCAGCAGCTTAGCGTCGGTCGGGGACAGTAATTCACCCCTCCACTTT

V: TRBV19
J: TRBJ1-5
D: NA
size: NA
CDR3: CASSTPAEGTQPQHF
DNA: TGTGCCAGTAGTACCCCGGCGGAGGGTACCCAGCCCCAGCATTTT

V: TRBV7-2
J: TRBJ2-2
D: NA
size: NA
CDR3: CASSPRSRGAGNTGELFF
DNA: TGTGCCAGCAGCCCGAGAAGCCGGGGCGCTGGGAACACCGGGGAGCTGTTTTTT

V: TRBV19
J: TRBJ1-2
D: TRBD1
size: NA
CDR3: CASSRDRDDGYTF
DNA: TGTGCCAGTAGTCGGGACAGAGACGATGGCTACACCTTC

V: TRBV6-1
J: TRBJ1-6
D: NA
size: NA
CDR3: CASSEAGKGNSPLHF
DNA: TGTGCCAGCAGTGAAGCGGGGAAGGGGAATTCACCCCTCCACTTT

V: TRBV6-5
J: TRBJ2-1
D: NA
size: NA
CDR3: CASRLGGGSEQFF
DNA: TGTGCCAGCAGATTGGGGGGGGGCAGTGAGCAGTTCTTC

V: TRBV6-5
J: TRBJ1-6
D: NA
size: few
CDR3: CASSYSGSSANSPLHF
DNA: TGTGCCAGCAGTTACTCAGGTAGTTCTGCTAATTCACCCCTCCACTTT

V: TRBV7-2
J: TRBJ2-3
D: NA
size: NA
CDR3: CASSLGTASTDTQYF
DNA: TGTGCCAGCAGCTTAGGTACAGCAAGCACAGATACGCAGTATTTT

V: TRBV7-6
J: TRBJ2-6
D: NA
size: NA
CDR3: CASSPSWGSGANVLTF
DNA: TGTGCCAGCAGCCCTAGTTGGGGCTCTGGGGCCAACGTCCTGACTTTC

V: TRBV4-3
J: TRBJ2-5
D: NA
size: NA
CDR3: CASSQDIRGGETQYF
DNA: TGCGCCAGCAGCCAAGATATCCGGGGCGGTGAGACCCAGTACTTC

V: TRBV11-2
J: TRBJ2-1
D: NA
size: few
CDR3: CASSLDRHVSEQFF
DNA: TGTGCCAGCAGCTTAGATCGGCATGTGAGTGAGCAGTTCTTC

V: TRBV7-8
J: TRBJ2-2
D: NA
size: NA
CDR3: CASSLGQKTGELFF
DNA: TGTGCCAGCAGCTTAGGGCAGAAGACCGGGGAGCTGTTTTTT

V: TRBV18
J: TRBJ1-2
D: TRBD1
size: NA
CDR3: CASSLEGTGGAYGYTF
DNA: TGTGCCAGCTCACTAGAAGGGACAGGAGGGGCCTATGGCTACACCTTC

V: TRBV25-1
J: TRBJ2-3
D: NA
size: few
CDR3: CASSVTGSTDTQYF
DNA: TGTGCCAGCAGTGTTACAGGAAGCACAGATACGCAGTATTTT

V: TRBV18
J: TRBJ2-3
D: NA
size: NA
CDR3: CASSPDRRVDTQYF
DNA: TGTGCCAGCTCACCCGACCGCAGGGTTGATACGCAGTATTTT

V: TRBV19
J: TRBJ1-5
D: TRBD1
size: NA
CDR3: CASSWSGTGTYSNQPQHF
DNA: TGTGCCAGTAGTTGGTCCGGGACAGGGACGTATAGCAATCAGCCCCAGCATTTT